Listed here is a single TCR beta chain. The CDR3 loop spans 16 amino acids. Between the trimmed V and J ends, which lost 1 base and 0 bases, there was a span of 13 bases. Germline V CDR1 and CDR2: MGHDK, SYGVNS. The data were obtained in a study of cytomegalovirus exposure and HLA in healthy donors. Study information: A previous analysis identified approximately 120 million unique TCR beta sequences derived from some 170 million T cells.

Nominally healthy donors were sampled, though unrecorded immune exposures were likely. The study ran its PCR with 60 Vbeta and 13 Jbeta primers. Some clones are missing from TCRdb's copy, which holds only in-frame ones; the method was immunoSEQ multiplex PCR. This table holds approximately 110,000 clones, roughly 70% found once. This chain joins TRBV25-1 and TRBJ2-7; maybe TRBD1 (6 bases). The specimen was PBMCs. This clonotype was obtained from a man aged 35 to 55 in good health and CMV-seropositive. The CDR3 sequence: CASSESTGQISYEQYV. Here the CDR3 DNA reads TGTGCCAGCAGTGAATCAACCGGACAGATCTCCTACGAGCAGTACGTC.